The 27 T cell receptor beta chains in this list originate from one sample, sequenced in a study of regulatory T cells in long-lasting Graves disease. With iRepertoire HTBI primers and Arm-PCR of CDR3 regions, TCR beta libraries were built. TCRdb reprocessed the multiplex PCR reads with MiXCR, giving one entry per CDR3 protein. The sample holds about 400,000 distinct CDR3 sequences; about a sixth are singletons and the top ten take roughly 21%. Described time point: newly diagnosed GD, antithyroid drugs for less than 3 months. Extracted RNA from PBMCs served as the source of the TCR library. The same specimen was also included in a second study, on T cells in Graves' hyperthyroidism and ophthalmopathy.

Sequencing was performed on peripheral blood mononuclear cells (PBMCs), taken at new diagnosis, from a patient treated with antithyroid drugs. The receptors here all came from a woman aged 18-35 years with Graves disease.

This sequence joins TRBV6-2 or TRBV6-3 and TRBJ1-1; 7 nucleotides agree with TRBD1. The V gene's germline CDR1 is MNHEY and CDR2 SVGEGT. The trim removed 5 bases at V and 0 bases at J, leaving 6 bases unmatched. The CDR3 totals 15 residues. The CDR3 sequence is CASSELQGVNTEAFF. CDR3 nucleotide sequence: TGTGCCAGCAGTGAGCTCCAGGGGGTGAACACTGAAGCTTTCTTT.

Points on this clonotype: This likely comes from a read error, as the CDR3 has no conserved phenylalanine or tryptophan at its end. The chain is built from TRBV3-1 and TRBJ2-1; a weak D match, TRBD2 (5 bases). The CDR3 sequence is 15 residues long. Germline values: CDR1 LGHDT, CDR2 YNNKEL (reference sequence). The DNA for the CDR3 is TGTGGCAGCAGCCGACGGACTGGCGCCTACAATGAGCAGTTCGTC. Its translation is CGSSRRTGAYNEQFV.

This clonotype was observed many times. The chain couples TRBV7-6 to TRBJ2-7, with TRBD2 matching 11 bases. Trimming removed 4 bases from V and 5 bases from J; junction bases left unmatched: 7. The CDR3 runs 15 residues. Germline loops: CDR1 SGHVS, CDR2 FNYEAQ. The CDR3 DNA sequence: TGTGCCAGCAGCTATATGACTAGCGGGGTCGACGAGCAGTACTTC. Its protein is CASSYMTSGVDEQYF.

V usage is TRBV4-1 and J usage is TRBJ2-7; D not resolved. CDR3 length equals 14 residues. Germline-derived CDR1 and CDR2 are MGHRA and YSYEKL. The ends were cut back, 4 bases at V and 2 bases at J, with 12 bases in the middle. The CDR3 reads CASSRPDMPYEQYF. The CDR3 DNA reads as TGCGCCAGCAGCCGCCCAGACATGCCCTACGAGCAGTACTTC.

This clonotype was counted at least ten times. J is TRBJ2-7 and V is TRBV5-1; the match to TRBD1 covers 7 bases. Germline V gene data show CDR1 as SGHRS and CDR2 as YFSETQ. The junction had 10 bases not matched to a gene; V was cut back by 4 bases and J by 3 bases. The CDR3 is made up of 15 amino acids. CDR3 DNA: TGCGCCAGCAGCGTCGCCGGGACAGTTAACTACGAGCAGTACTTC. It encodes CASSVAGTVNYEQYF.

The genes are TRBV6-1 and TRBJ2-6; D unresolved. The V end lost 7 bases, the J end lost 4 bases, and 11 bases lay between the germline ends. CDR1 is MNHNS, CDR2 SASEGT, per germline. CDR3 length equals 14 residues. CDR3 bases: TGTGCCAGCACCCCAATGGGAGGGGCCAACGTCCTGACTTTC. This translates into CASTPMGGANVLTF.

This clonotype has ten or more counts. The genes are TRBV5-1 and TRBJ1-2; the D gene is possibly TRBD1 (5 bases). The germline V and J ends were trimmed by 0 bases and 6 bases, with 9 bases remaining between them. CDR1 and CDR2 from the germline V gene are SGHRS and YFSETQ. This CDR3 is built from 13 residues. The CDR3 loop is CASSLEVGDGYTF. The CDR3, as DNA: TGCGCCAGCAGCTTGGAGGTAGGGGATGGCTACACCTTC.

The chain uses TRBV9 and TRBJ2-6, with 10 bases matching TRBD1. CDR3 length: 16 amino acids. The germline V gene encodes CDR1 SGDLS and CDR2 YYNGEE. J was trimmed by 11 bases and V by 0 bases; bases with no gene match: 8. The CDR3 sequence: CASSVDRDRGRDVLTF. DNA for the CDR3: TGTGCCAGCAGCGTAGACCGGGACAGGGGAAGGGACGTCCTGACTTTC. The full variable domain, completed using reference TRBV9 and TRBJ2-6, is DSGVTQTPKHLITATGQRVTLRCSPRSGDLSVYWYQQSLDQGLQFLIQYYNGEERAKGNILERFSAQQFPDLHSELNLSSLELGDSALYFCASSVDRDRGRDVLTFGAGSRLTVL.

This clonotype was picked up many times. Likely a read error: the CDR3 ends without its conserved phenylalanine or tryptophan. This chain connects TRBV18 to TRBJ1-4; 7 positions match TRBD1. J was trimmed by 8 bases and V by 2 bases; bases with no gene match: 5. In germline, CDR1 is KGHSH, CDR2 LQKENI. This CDR3 has 14 residues. The CDR3 here is CASSPRQGEEKLFV. Here the CDR3 DNA reads TGTGCCAGCTCACCAAGACAGGGAGAGGAAAAACTGTTTGTT.

This clonotype was recorded at least ten times. The CDR3 spells CASSIRTHTDTQYF. The CDR3 bases are TGTGCCAGCAGTATACGGACCCACACAGATACGCAGTATTTT. V gene TRBV6-2 or TRBV6-3 combines with J gene TRBJ2-3, with no clear D. V was clipped by 5 bases and J by 2 bases, with 11 bases between them. Germline V gives CDR1 MNHEY, CDR2 SVGEGT. CDR3 size: 14 residues.

The chain employs TRBV14 and TRBJ2-5, with TRBD2 identical over 15 bases. Germline CDR1 is SGHDN and CDR2 is FVKESK. V trimming: 4 bases; J trimming: 9 bases; junction bases outside the gene matches: 9. The CDR3 loop spans 16 amino acids. CDR3 sequence (DNA): TGTGCCAGCAGCCTGGGACTAGCGGGAGGCGCTGAGGCCCAGTACTTC. This translates into CASSLGLAGGAEAQYF.

This clonotype appeared many times. The rearrangement uses TRBV7-9 and TRBJ2-3; D not certain. Germline values: CDR1 SEHNR, CDR2 FQNEAQ (reference sequence). V shed 5 bases and J shed 0 bases, with 12 bases lying between them. The CDR3 is 15 amino acids. The CDR3 DNA reads as TGTGCCAGCAGCACTGGGATTTCTAGCACAGATACGCAGTATTTT. Its translation: CASSTGISSTDTQYF.

This clonotype was detected a few times. The chain recombines TRBV2 with TRBJ1-5; 8 positions agree with TRBD1. Germline V gene lookup returns CDR1 SNHLY and CDR2 FYNNEI. The CDR3 is made up of 15 amino acids. V trimming: 6 bases; J trimming: 1 base; junction bases outside the gene matches: 5. The CDR3 bases are TGTGCCAGCAGCTTGCAGGGGGCAAGCAATCAGCCCCAGCATTTT. It encodes CASSLQGASNQPQHF.

This clonotype was counted only a few times. V and J are TRBV5-1 and TRBJ2-1; D possibly uses TRBD1 or TRBD2 (6 bases each). Trimming shortened V by 4 bases and J by 12 bases, and 14 bases separated the two germline ends. This CDR3 spans 12 amino acids. Germline V gene lookup returns CDR1 SGHRS and CDR2 YFSETQ. CDR3 amino acids: CASSPGETGQFF. DNA for the CDR3: TGCGCCAGCAGCCCGGGGGAGACAGGGCAGTTCTTC.

This clonotype was observed at least ten times. This chain uses TRBV11-2 with TRBJ1-6; D unresolved. In germline, CDR1 is SGHAT, CDR2 FQNNGV. The V gene lost 0 bases and the J gene lost 10 bases, with 4 bases spanning the gap. This CDR3 has 12 amino acids. The CDR3 here is CASSLEISPLHF. The CDR3 DNA is TGTGCCAGCAGCTTAGAGATATCACCCCTCCACTTT.

This clonotype has at least ten counts. The V call is TRBV2, the J call TRBJ2-5, with D hard to call. V lost 3 bases, J lost 7 bases, and 18 bases lay in between. CDR1 and CDR2 from the germline V gene are SNHLY and FYNNEI. CDR3 length: 15 residues. CDR3 DNA: TGTGCCAGCAGTGACCCGAGCCCGTTATATGGGACCCAGTACTTC. Protein sequence: CASSDPSPLYGTQYF. The full variable domain, its missing parts supplied by reference TRBV2 and TRBJ2-5, is EPEVTQTPSHQVTQMGQEVILRCVPISNHLYFYWYRQILGQKVEFLVSFYNNEISEKSEIFDDQFSVERPDGSNFTLKIRSTKLEDSAMYFCASSDPSPLYGTQYFGPGTRLLVL.

This clonotype was seen many times. The V and J genes are TRBV6-5 and TRBJ2-2; D possibly corresponds to TRBD2 (5 bases). This CDR3 region has 14 residues. Germline V gene data show CDR1 as MNHEY and CDR2 as SVGAGI. V shed 4 bases and J shed 7 bases, with 13 bases lying between them. CDR3 protein: CASSSTRAGGELFF. In DNA, the CDR3 is TGTGCCAGCAGTTCCACAAGGGCGGGCGGGGAGCTGTTTTTT.

V usage is TRBV15 and J usage is TRBJ1-2, with D possibly TRBD1 on 6 matching bases. This CDR3 is 14 amino acids long. Trimming removed 1 base from V and 7 bases from J, with 13 bases in between. Germline CDR1 reads LNHNV; CDR2 reads YYDKDF (reference sequence). The CDR3 nucleotides read TGTGCCACCAGCAGAGGCCGGGACACACCTGGCTACACCTTC. Protein product: CATSRGRDTPGYTF.

This clonotype occurred a few times. V gene TRBV5-6 combines with J gene TRBJ2-4, with D unclear. V shed 0 bases and J shed 0 bases, with 10 bases lying between them. The germline V gene has CDR1 SGHDT and CDR2 YYEEEE. This CDR3 contains 16 residues. The CDR3 nucleotides read TGTGCCAGCAGCTTGGGGTCGGTGGTAGCCAAAAACATTCAGTACTTC. This encodes CASSLGSVVAKNIQYF.

This chain joins TRBV5-4 and TRBJ2-7; 8 positions agree with TRBD1. The end of the DNA aligns better with TRBJ2-5, so the J call may be wrong. CDR1 and CDR2 from the germline V gene are SGHNT and YYREEE (reference sequence). This CDR3 has 15 residues. CDR3 region: CASSFSTGVGETQYF. DNA for the CDR3: TGTGCCAGCAGTTTTTCGACAGGGGTAGGAGAGACCCAGTACTTC.

This clonotype has ten or more counts. This chain connects TRBV9 to TRBJ2-1; D perhaps matches TRBD2 (5 bases). The CDR3 runs 15 residues. The germline CDR1 and CDR2 sequences are SGDLS and YYNGEE. The V and J ends lost 2 bases and 4 bases respectively, with 13 bases between them. DNA for the CDR3: TGTGCCAGCAGCGTGAAGAAGTCGGGGTACAATGAGCAGTTCTTC. This sequence encodes CASSVKKSGYNEQFF.

With respect to this clonotype: One end of the junction varies from germline; a read error may be responsible. The chain employs TRBV5-1 and TRBJ2-3; D remains ambiguous. CDR1 is SGHRS, CDR2 YFSETQ, per germline. This CDR3 has 11 residues. CDR3 coding DNA: TGCGCCAGCAGCTTGAAAGATGCGCAGTATTTT. Encoded protein: CASSLKDAQYF.

With regard to this clonotype: A much larger clone sits a single nucleotide away, making a read error possible. The rearrangement joins TRBV5-1 to TRBJ1-1; 7 bases are a match to TRBD1. Germline lookup yields CDR1 SGHRS and CDR2 YFSETQ. The CDR3 length is 15 residues. V lost 1 base and J lost 3; bases outside the gene matches: 6. CDR3 DNA: TGCGCCAGCAGCTTGCAAGGGGGCTCGGACACTGAAGCTTTCTTT. It translates to CASSLQGGSDTEAFF. The variable domain in full, with the rest retrieved from reference TRBV5-1 and TRBJ1-1, is KAGVTQTPRYLIKTRGQQVTLSCSPISGHRSVSWYQQTPGQGLQFLFEYFSETQRNKGNFPGRFSGRQFSNSRSEMNVSTLELGDSALYLCASSLQGGSDTEAFFGQGTRLTVV.

This clonotype was seen a handful of times. The gene calls are TRBV13 and TRBJ2-7; no definite D call. V lost 4 bases and J lost 0, with 13 bases in between. The CDR3 runs 15 residues. From germline, CDR1 is PRHDT and CDR2 FYEKMQ (reference sequence). CDR3 nucleotides: TGTGCCAGCAGCTCGCCGTCGTGGGGCTCCTACGAGCAGTACTTC. Translated: CASSSPSWGSYEQYF.

There are a few counts of this clonotype. A clone one base away is much larger, so this may be a read error. The rearrangement links TRBV5-1 to TRBJ2-3, with 13 bases identical to TRBD2. V gave up 4 bases and J gave up 1 base; unmatched junction bases: 3. Germline assignment: CDR1 SGHRS and CDR2 YFSETQ. There are 16 residues in the CDR3. CDR3 DNA: TGCGCCAGCAGCCAGGGACTAGCGGGGCGCACAGATACGCAGTATTTT. Its translation: CASSQGLAGRTDTQYF.

V is TRBV10-3 and J is TRBJ2-1; D is perhaps TRBD2 (6 bases). The CDR3 totals 15 residues. V dropped 3 bases and J dropped 6 bases, with 15 bases sitting between them. Germline V CDR1 and CDR2: ENHRY, SYGVKD. CDR3 loop: CAISDAPSVGNEQFF. The CDR3 coding sequence is TGTGCCATCAGTGATGCTCCTAGCGTTGGCAATGAGCAGTTCTTC.

The chain uses TRBV9 and TRBJ1-2; D call uncertain. Germline CDR1 and CDR2: SGDLS and YYNGEE. The V end was cut by 3 bases, the J end by 7 bases, with 16 bases between. This CDR3 has 14 amino acids. DNA for the CDR3: TGTGCCAGCAGCGATCAAGTTGGGCTTGGTGGCTACACCTTC. Amino acid sequence: CASSDQVGLGGYTF.